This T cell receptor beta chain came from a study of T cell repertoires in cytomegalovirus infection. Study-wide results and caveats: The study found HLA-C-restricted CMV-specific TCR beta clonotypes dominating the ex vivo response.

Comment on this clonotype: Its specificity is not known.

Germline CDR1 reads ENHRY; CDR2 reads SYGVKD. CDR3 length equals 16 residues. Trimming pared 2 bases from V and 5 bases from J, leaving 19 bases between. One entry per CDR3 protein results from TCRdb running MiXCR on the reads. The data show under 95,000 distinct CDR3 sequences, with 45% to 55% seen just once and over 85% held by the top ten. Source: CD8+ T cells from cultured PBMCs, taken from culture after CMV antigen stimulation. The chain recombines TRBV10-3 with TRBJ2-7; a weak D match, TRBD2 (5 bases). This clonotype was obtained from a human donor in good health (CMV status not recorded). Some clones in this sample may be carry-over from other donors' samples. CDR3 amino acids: CAISETSGPQADEQYF. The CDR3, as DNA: TGTGCCATCAGTGAGACCTCAGGACCCCAAGCGGACGAGCAGTACTTC.